Here is one T cell receptor (beta chain) with its context. Original processing methods: Nucleated cell counts were estimated from reference gene primer amplification. This table comes from immunoSEQ multiplex PCR, and its TCRdb copy is limited to in-frame clones, with some not included. The V and J calls and clone size were taken over from that table, and D and trimming were inferred from the DNA. The sample includes 50,000 or so clones, roughly 84% of them seen just once. The sample is drawn from a study of blood T cell repertoires in COVID-19. Study at large: Samples taken during acute and convalescent COVID-19 were collected in the United States, Italy and Spain. Sample material is recorded as cDNA or gDNA derived from T cells, B-cell-depleted T cells, or PBMCs.

The V gene's germline CDR1 is SGHDN and CDR2 FVKESK. This CDR3 region has 13 residues. V was clipped by 2 bases and J by 7 bases, with 11 bases between them. The receptor comes from a human donor with active COVID-19. The donor label of this sample is uncertain. The sample consisted of peripheral blood. The chain employs TRBV14 and TRBJ1-2; no firm D call. The CDR3, as DNA: TGTGCCAGCAGCCAACCCGGGGAGATTGGCTACACCTTC. The encoded protein is CASSQPGEIGYTF. The full variable domain, with the rest looked up from reference TRBV14 and TRBJ1-2, is EAGVTQFPSHSVIEKGQTVTLRCDPISGHDNLYWYRRVMGKEIKFLLHFVKESKQDESGMPNNRFLAERTGGTYSTLKVQPAELEDSGVYFCASSQPGEIGYTFGSGTRLTVV.